This TCR beta chain was recorded in a study of radiotherapy plus CTLA-4 blockade in lung cancer. Study findings and constraints: There was expansion of tumor-derived TCR clones in blood after radiotherapy plus ipilimumab.

Looked up from germline, CDR1 is LNHNV and CDR2 is YYDKDF (reference sequence). Trimming removed 1 base at V and 10 bases at J, with 11 bases between. The CDR3 contains 13 residues. Generated by immunoSEQ multiplex PCR, the TCRdb table keeps only in-frame clones and is missing some. The table has 25,000 to 40,000 clones, around 70% seen once. Notes on this clone: Its matching antigen is unknown.

The gene calls are TRBV15 and TRBJ2-1; weak D call: TRBD2 (5 bases). Sequences were derived from peripheral blood, sampled from a patient treated with radiotherapy plus ipilimumab. The sequence was obtained from a human donor with non-small cell lung cancer whose response to radiotherapy plus ipilimumab could not be evaluated. The CDR3 spells CATSRGTGEEQFF. CDR3 in DNA: TGTGCCACCAGCAGAGGGACCGGGGAGGAGCAGTTCTTC. The variable domain in full, with the rest retrieved from reference TRBV15 and TRBJ2-1, is DAMVIQNPRYQVTQFGKPVTLSCSQTLNHNVMYWYQQKSSQAPKLLFHYYDKDFNNEADTPDNFQSRRPNTSFCFLDIRSPGLGDTAMYLCATSRGTGEEQFFGPGTRLTVL.